This TCR beta chain was retrieved from a study of blood T cell repertoires in COVID-19. Looking at the study overall: PBMCs, B-cell-depleted T cells, or T cells were the source of the cDNA or gDNA that made up the material.

TCRdb's table, derived via immunoSEQ multiplex PCR, lists solely in-frame clones and lacks some. Among about 230,000 clones listed, around 84% were seen once. Participants spanned ages about 18 to 90 years and resided in over 20 US areas. Cohort 3 recovery required two negative PCRs, clearance, or symptom resolution. J was trimmed by 8 bases and V by 6 bases; bases with no gene match: 5. Germline CDR1 reads KGHSH; CDR2 reads LQKENI. CDR3 size: 12 residues. The sample was PBMCs or T cells enriched from blood (not recorded which). The clonotype originates from a young man who had recovered from COVID-19. V and J are TRBV18 and TRBJ1-2, with TRBD1 matching 8 bases. CDR3 DNA: TGTGCCAGCTCCCTGGACAGGGACGGCTACACCTTC. It translates to CASSLDRDGYTF.